The sequence of this T cell receptor (beta chain) was determined in a study of T cells in tuberculosis (dated by TCRdb to the late 2010s). Notes on the research overall: The study combined CD1B tetramers and high-throughput TCR immunosequencing to characterize T cells specific for the mycobacterial lipid antigen glucose monomycolate (GMM). In a South African clinical cohort, IGRA-negative adolescents, IGRA-positive adolescents with latent tuberculosis and adults with active tuberculosis were compared, with 9 to 10 people in each group. PBMC from patients with active tuberculosis were archived either before the start of standard anti-tuberculosis treatment or within 7 days of starting that treatment. Results the study describes overall, beyond this receptor: Shorter CDR3-alpha lengths in active tuberculosis patients partly drove the smaller NN-distances, and the TCR-beta difference was not statistically significant. Clinical samples were selected based on the availability of cryopreserved specimens, with adults included as active tuberculosis cases and adolescents included as controls. Compared with IGRA-negative controls, TCR-alpha repertoires from active tuberculosis had smaller mean NN-distances to GMM-specific TCRs, which suggests clonal expansion of these TCRs. An accuracy of more than 80% (AUROC approximately 0.91) was reached by a classifier using the diverse GMM-specific repertoire, compared with about 65% accuracy when GEM motif frequencies were used.

The intended sense of this specimen's time point label: new active TB diagnosis, blood taken before or within 7 days of starting treatment. Patients with active tuberculosis were defined as newly diagnosed, HIV-seronegative South African adults aged 18 years or older. Confirmation of active tuberculosis came from positive sputum smear microscopy and/or a positive M. tuberculosis culture. Unsorted cryopreserved PBMC were immunosequenced, covering on average roughly 98,000 T cells per clinical donor. The immunoSEQ multiplex PCR assay was used to generate TCR libraries, with TCR-beta and/or TCR-alpha/delta assays applied to each sample. The Illumina high-throughput platform was used to sequence the amplified TCR libraries. The study's own analysis went as follows. Clustering and dimensionality reduction were performed using pairwise TCRdist distances among GMM-specific receptors from ex vivo sorted or in vitro expanded T cells. Each clinical repertoire was assigned a mean NN-distance score, defined as the average TCRdist to the nearest 10% of tetramer-positive reference sequences. GEM TCR motif frequency was calculated as the fraction of unique TCRs that matched known GEM sequences in V/J usage and CDR3 length. Active tuberculosis was classified by linear discriminant analysis with leave-one-out cross-validation, implemented in scikit-learn. TCRdb provides this immuneACCESS table in a form limited to in-frame rearrangements. Some clones are lacking; in checked studies, under half of them reflect an unresolved V gene, and why the rest are absent is not known. D and trimming come from the DNA, and the V and J calls and clone size come from that table. The sample table contains fewer than 35,000 clones; only one count was recorded for about 83% of them. Together, the top ten hold more than 4.5% of the sample.

A remark on this clone: Its antigen remains undetermined. Base qualities are not recorded, but no much larger clone differs from it by a single base.

The sequence was collected from an adult with tuberculosis. The sample here was PBMCs, taken at tuberculosis diagnosis.

At the DNA level, the sequence is TGTGCCAGCAGCGTAGGGCAGGAGGGCGAGCAGTACTTC. Its translation reads: CASSVGQEGEQYF. The chain is assembled from TRBV9 and TRBJ2-7, with TRBD2 tentatively as D gene (6 bases match). V gives up 0 bases and J gives up 6 bases, and the segment between their germline ends measures 10 bases. From the cysteine up to the phenylalanine, the CDR3 has a length of 13 residues. Solely the CDR3 DNA is kept, with 39 bases framed from the first base. Taken from the germline V gene, the CDR1 and CDR2 loops are SGDLS and YYNGEE.